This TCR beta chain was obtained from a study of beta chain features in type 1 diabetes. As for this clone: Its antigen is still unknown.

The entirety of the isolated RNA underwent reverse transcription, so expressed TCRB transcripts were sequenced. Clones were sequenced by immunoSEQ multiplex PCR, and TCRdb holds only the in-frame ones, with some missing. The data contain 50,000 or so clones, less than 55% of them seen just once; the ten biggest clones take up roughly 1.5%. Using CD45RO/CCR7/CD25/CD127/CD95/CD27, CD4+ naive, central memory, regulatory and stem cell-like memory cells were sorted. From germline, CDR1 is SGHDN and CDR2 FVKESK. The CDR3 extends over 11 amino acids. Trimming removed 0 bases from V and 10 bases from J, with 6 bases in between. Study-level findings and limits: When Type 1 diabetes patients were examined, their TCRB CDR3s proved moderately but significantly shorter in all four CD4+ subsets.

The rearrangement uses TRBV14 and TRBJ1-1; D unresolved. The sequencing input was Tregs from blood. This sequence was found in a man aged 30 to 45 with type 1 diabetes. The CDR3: CASSQEGRAFF. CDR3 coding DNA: TGTGCCAGCAGCCAAGAGGGGAGAGCTTTCTTT.